This TCR beta chain was recovered during a study of cytomegalovirus exposure and HLA in healthy donors. Study-wide points: A later analysis linked a missense variant in DCLRE1C to the trimming of TCR beta V and J genes. Later analysis suggested links between common viral pathogens and several top significant clusters.

Germline values: CDR1 SNHLY, CDR2 FYNNEI. The CDR3 is 16 amino acids. With regard to this clone: What it recognizes is unknown.

The primer mix had 60 Vbeta and 13 Jbeta primers. Using immunoSEQ multiplex PCR, the repertoire was profiled, and TCRdb retains in-frame clones only, with some absent. The sample has 150,000 to 250,000 clones; around 77% are singletons. The TCR sequence derives from a man aged 25-45 years in good health and CMV-seronegative. Sequencing was done on a sample of PBMCs. V usage is TRBV2 and J usage is TRBJ2-2; tentatively, D is TRBD2 (6 bases). DNA for the CDR3: TGTGCGACTCAACCTCTTGCGGGAACGTCCACCGGGGAGCTGTTTTTT. This encodes CATQPLAGTSTGELFF.